The 7 T cell receptor beta chains below were found in one sample sequenced in a study of T cells in localized non-small cell lung cancer. Using immunoSEQ multiplex PCR, the repertoire was profiled, and TCRdb retains in-frame clones only, with some absent. This sample carries some 130,000 clones, roughly 90% of them seen once, and the ten largest clones take 1.7%. This specimen was peripheral blood, taken before any cancer treatment. All receptors derive from a female donor older than 55 with stage I lung adenocarcinoma.

The V gene is TRBV10-1, the J gene TRBJ2-5; D remains unclear. V dropped 4 bases and J dropped 1 base, with 7 bases sitting between them. CDR1 is WNHNN, CDR2 SYGVQD, per germline (reference sequence). This CDR3 is built from 13 residues. CDR3 loop: CASSARFQETQYF. CDR3 DNA: TGCGCCAGCAGTGCGCGGTTCCAAGAGACCCAGTACTTC.

V gene TRBV14 combines with J gene TRBJ2-7; 8 bases are a match to TRBD1. This CDR3 region has 13 residues. Trimming cost V 3 bases and J 5 bases; bases outside gene matches: 3. Germline V gives CDR1 SGHDN, CDR2 FVKESK. The CDR3 here is CASSQATGDEQYF. The CDR3 region has the DNA TGTGCCAGCAGCCAGGCGACAGGGGACGAGCAGTACTTC.

The chain links TRBV7-2 to TRBJ2-1, with no clear D. The CDR3 loop spans 14 amino acids. Per the germline V gene, CDR1 is SGHTA and CDR2 is FQGNSA. V dropped 0 bases and J dropped 7 bases, with 10 bases sitting between them. The chain's CDR3 is CASSLAPGKNEQFF. CDR3 bases: TGTGCCAGCAGCTTAGCGCCCGGTAAAAATGAGCAGTTCTTC. The full variable domain, rest sourced from reference TRBV7-2 and TRBJ2-1, is GAGVSQSPSNKVTEKGKDVELRCDPISGHTALYWYRQSLGQGLEFLIYFQGNSAPDKSGLPSDRFSAERTGGSVSTLTIQRTQQEDSAVYLCASSLAPGKNEQFFGPGTRLTVL.

The gene calls are TRBV7-3 and TRBJ2-1; 11 bases are shared with TRBD2. CDR3 length equals 21 residues. With 5 bases clipped from V and 3 bases from J, the junction kept 21 bases outside the gene matches. Germline CDR1 is SGHTA and CDR2 is FQGTGA. The CDR3 loop is CASSPVGTSGPPGVVYNEQFF. As DNA, the CDR3 is TGTGCCAGCAGCCCAGTCGGGACTAGCGGCCCTCCCGGCGTGGTCTACAATGAGCAGTTCTTC. Complete variable domain (other parts from reference TRBV7-3 and TRBJ2-1): GAGVSQTPSNKVTEKGKYVELRCDPISGHTALYWYRQSLGQGPEFLIYFQGTGAADDSGLPNDRFFAVRPEGSVSTLKIQRTERGDSAVYLCASSPVGTSGPPGVVYNEQFFGPGTRLTVL.

This clone was detected only a few times. The V gene is TRBV18, the J gene TRBJ2-1; no clear D gene. The CDR3 consists of 12 residues. Looked up from germline, CDR1 is KGHSH and CDR2 is LQKENI. V gave up 2 bases and J gave up 7 bases, with 6 bases separating them. The CDR3 DNA is TGTGCCAGCTCACCATTACAGAATGAGCAGTTCTTC. Amino acids: CASSPLQNEQFF.

V usage is TRBV5-1 and J usage is TRBJ1-2, with a weak D call TRBD1 (5 bases). Germline CDR1 reads SGHRS; CDR2 reads YFSETQ. V lost 4 bases, J lost 2 bases, and 9 bases lay in between. The CDR3 contains 13 residues. Here the CDR3 reads CASSEGLNYGYTF. The CDR3 region has the DNA TGCGCCAGCAGCGAGGGACTGAACTATGGCTACACCTTC. Using reference TRBV5-1 and TRBJ1-2 for the parts outside the CDR3, the full variable domain is KAGVTQTPRYLIKTRGQQVTLSCSPISGHRSVSWYQQTPGQGLQFLFEYFSETQRNKGNFPGRFSGRQFSNSRSEMNVSTLELGDSALYLCASSEGLNYGYTFGSGTRLTVV.

CDR3 nucleotide sequence: TGTGCCAGCAGCCTGACAGGGGGCGCGTACAATGAGCAGTTCTTC. It translates to CASSLTGGAYNEQFF. The V gene is TRBV28, the J gene TRBJ2-1; 10 bases are a match to TRBD1. The germline CDR1 and CDR2 sequences are MDHEN and SYDVKM. The CDR3 length is 15 residues. V lost 6 bases, J lost 4 bases, and 6 bases stayed unmatched.